The TCR beta chain under discussion was sequenced for a study of blood T cell repertoires in COVID-19. About the study: The samples span acute and convalescent COVID-19 from the United States, Italy and Spain. The cDNA or gDNA used as material had been derived from T cells, B-cell-depleted T cells, or PBMCs.

The V end lost 2 bases, the J end lost 9 bases, and 17 bases lay between the germline ends. Germline loops: CDR1 MNHNY, CDR2 SVGAGI (reference sequence). CDR3 length: 16 amino acids. The repertoire was sequenced with immunoSEQ multiplex PCR; TCRdb's copy has only in-frame clones and lacks some. Of about 120,000 clones in the sample, 75% to 90% are singletons; the top ten hold 25% to 30%. The sequence came from a woman aged 70-85 years with acute or convalescent COVID-19. What was sequenced was peripheral blood. The chain is built from TRBV6-6 and TRBJ1-6; D gene unclear. The CDR3 region is CASSYAHPRDGSPLHF. DNA for the CDR3: TGTGCCAGCAGTTACGCCCATCCTAGAGATGGTTCACCCCTCCACTTT.